This passage covers 2 T cell receptor beta chains from one sample sequenced in a study of T cell repertoires in cytomegalovirus infection. TCRdb processed the reads anew with MiXCR; each CDR3 protein has one entry. This table has over 200,000 distinct CDR3 sequences, approximately 14% appearing once. The sequenced sample consisted of PBMCs. These receptors came from a human donor in good health (CMV status not recorded). Some clones in this sample may be carry-over from other donors' samples.

About this clonotype itself: This may be a read error, as it is one base from a much larger clone. The rearrangement uses TRBV7-9 and TRBJ1-2; 9 bases line up with TRBD1. This CDR3 has 13 amino acids. Germline V gene lookup returns CDR1 SEHNR and CDR2 FQNEAQ (reference sequence). This CDR3 reads CAGSRTGEGGYTF. The CDR3 DNA reads TGTGCCGGCAGCCGGACAGGGGAAGGTGGCTACACCTTC.

The genes are TRBV5-5 and TRBJ2-1; the D is unclear. This CDR3 contains 14 residues. V lost 1 base and J 8 bases, leaving 13 bases between the germline ends. Germline values: CDR1 SGHKS, CDR2 YYEKEE (reference sequence). CDR3 DNA sequence: TGTGCCAGCAGCTTGAGCGAGACACTTCATGAGCAGTTCTTC. Its protein product is CASSLSETLHEQFF.